This T cell receptor (beta chain) was found in a study of blood T cell repertoires in COVID-19 (TCRdb year 2020). At the level of the whole study: The collaborator samples originated in the United States, Italy and Spain and spanned the acute and convalescent phases of COVID-19. The material from the prospective study consisted of cDNA or gDNA derived from T cells, B-cell-depleted T cells, or PBMCs. Where available, HLA class I and class II types were taken from metadata supplied by the sample provider and were not determined by assay-based typing. Deeply sampled blood TCRbeta repertoires from subjects exposed to, actively infected with, or recovered from COVID-19 were included in the dataset. The repertoires were released in a freely available public database intended as a resource for research on the immune response to SARS-CoV-2. The sample metadata nearly always contained a de-identified subject ID, COVID-19 status, age in years and sex. Samples came from the ongoing ImmuneRACE study (first 160 participants) plus 1,254 subjects from 6 global collaborators. The paper as a whole reports these results and caveats: Clinical and demographic metadata were provided uncurated, with the amount varying by source and participant.

TCRbeta CDR3 regions were amplified from genomic DNA by means of the immunoSEQ Assay, a bias-controlled multiplex PCR. Per the original workflow: Within the assay, amplification of reference gene primers was used to estimate how many nucleated cells each sample contained. Sequence reads were collapsed and filtered to measure the absolute abundance of every unique TCRbeta CDR3 rearrangement. For each sample, productive Simpson clonality was calculated as the square root of Simpson's diversity index across productive rearrangements. This immuneACCESS table, as held by TCRdb, lists in-frame sequences with V and J called but not all clones. Of the missing ones, under half trace to an unresolved V gene in checked studies; the others have no known cause. V, J and clone size reflect that table, while D and trimming were determined from the DNA. This sample comprises roughly 330,000 clones, roughly 82% of them detected only once. The top ten constitute 1.5% to 2% of the sample.

Notes on this clone: Its antigen has not been determined. No base-level quality is on record; no much larger clone is a single base apart.

V is shortened by 2 bases, J by 4 bases, and the region joining them spans 8 bases. Its CDR3 holds 13 amino acids, cysteine through phenylalanine. Just the 39-base CDR3 DNA is kept, in frame starting at base 1. Per the germline V gene, KGHSH is the CDR1 and LQKENI is the CDR2. Whole blood was collected in K2EDTA tubes by collaborating institutions according to the institutions' own protocols. For TCRbeta analysis, collaborators shipped samples as frozen whole blood, isolated PBMCs, or DNA extracted from either of those sample types. The sample taken for sequencing was peripheral blood. The receptor was derived from a woman between 45 and 65 years old with acute or convalescent COVID-19. The V and J segments used are TRBV18 and TRBJ1-1; the D gene assignment is ambiguous. The CDR3 corresponds to CASSPNLSTEAFF. The base sequence is TGTGCCAGCTCACCAAATCTTAGCACTGAAGCTTTCTTT.